This record covers a single T cell receptor beta chain. The antigen it recognizes is unknown. Within one base of it there is no much larger clone, and no base qualities were kept. The data are from a study of T-cell memory formation after mild COVID-19 (dated by TCRdb to about 2021). With respect to the entire study: TCR sequence clusters from the two donors were largely donor specific. In a couple of donors, T-cell clones that expanded and contracted after mild COVID-19 were tracked by sequencing TCRalpha and TCRbeta repertoires over time. Two young, previously healthy adult volunteers, one female and one male, were included in the cohort. Overall study outcomes, separate from this receptor: The second-wave clones that peaked on day 37 were not confirmed to be SARS-CoV-2 specific. Contracting CD4+ clones appeared mostly in the CM and EM memory subsets, whereas CD8+ clones were enriched in EMRA. Clones contracting from day 15 to 85 had balanced CD4/CD8 phenotypes, while a second wave expanding from day 15 to 37 was biased towards CD4+. Some responding clones were found in pre-infection memory, which suggests that pre-existing cross-reactive memory T cells took part in the SARS-CoV-2 response. The study included only a couple of mild cases, and larger cohorts that include severe cases with pre-infection samples were judged to be necessary.

PBMCs were isolated by Ficoll-Paque density gradient centrifugation. TCRdb records Illumina NovaSeq 6000 as the sequencer. Using 5'RACE with constant-segment primers, TCRalpha and TCRbeta cDNA libraries were constructed, with sample barcodes and unique molecular identifiers added in the process. Trizol reagent was used to extract RNA from every sample. Libraries were amplified in two PCR steps, with a second sample barcode and Illumina TruSeq adapters added in the second step. Sequencing of libraries was performed on an Illumina NovaSeq with 2 x 150 bp paired-end reads. Concerning the study's data processing: With migec v1.2.7, reads were demultiplexed and then collapsed into UMI-guided consensus sequences. Using mixcr v2.1.11, UMI consensuses were aligned to TRA and TRB V and J templates and then assembled into clonotypes. A clonotype was counted as expanded or contracted only if both edgeR and NoisET called the change significant, with noise models trained on biological replicates. For edgeR calls, the cutoffs were a false discovery rate-adjusted p below 0.01 and a log2 fold-change threshold of 1. As an exploratory analysis of dynamics, PCA with hierarchical clustering was applied to max-normalized trajectories of the 1000 most abundant clonotypes. Separately sequenced CD4+ and CD8+ repertoires were used to assign a CD4 or CD8 phenotype to each responding clone. TCRdb cleaned the public reads at Q25 with fastp, built clones with MiXCR and kept in-frame beta chains. Rows are unified per CDR3 protein, each entry keeping the most common DNA and genes. Clone size and V and J calls follow TCRdb, not the original study. This sample gives nearly 110,000 distinct CDR3 sequences in total; approximately 15% of them show up just once. About 39% of the sample is taken by the ten largest.

What was sequenced was PBMCs or a T cell subset sorted from them (not recorded which). This TCR was sampled from a young man who had mild COVID-19 (a few samples of this study predate the infection). The sample titles of this study are shuffled in the database, so cell type and time point are left out; the donor was told from shared clones.

CDR3 protein: CATSPTSGGVNEQFF. The bases are TGTGCCACCAGTCCGACTAGCGGGGGGGTCAATGAGCAGTTCTTC. In this chain, TRBV15 is recombined with TRBJ2-1; TRBD2 matches 14 bases in the middle. Germline trimming amounts to 6 bases on V and 6 bases on J, with 4 as the count of junction bases outside the gene matches. Measured from the cysteine to the phenylalanine, the CDR3 is 15 residues long. Solely the CDR3 DNA is kept, with 45 bases framed from the first base. For CDR1 and CDR2, the germline V gene (reference sequence) lists LNHNV and YYDKDF.